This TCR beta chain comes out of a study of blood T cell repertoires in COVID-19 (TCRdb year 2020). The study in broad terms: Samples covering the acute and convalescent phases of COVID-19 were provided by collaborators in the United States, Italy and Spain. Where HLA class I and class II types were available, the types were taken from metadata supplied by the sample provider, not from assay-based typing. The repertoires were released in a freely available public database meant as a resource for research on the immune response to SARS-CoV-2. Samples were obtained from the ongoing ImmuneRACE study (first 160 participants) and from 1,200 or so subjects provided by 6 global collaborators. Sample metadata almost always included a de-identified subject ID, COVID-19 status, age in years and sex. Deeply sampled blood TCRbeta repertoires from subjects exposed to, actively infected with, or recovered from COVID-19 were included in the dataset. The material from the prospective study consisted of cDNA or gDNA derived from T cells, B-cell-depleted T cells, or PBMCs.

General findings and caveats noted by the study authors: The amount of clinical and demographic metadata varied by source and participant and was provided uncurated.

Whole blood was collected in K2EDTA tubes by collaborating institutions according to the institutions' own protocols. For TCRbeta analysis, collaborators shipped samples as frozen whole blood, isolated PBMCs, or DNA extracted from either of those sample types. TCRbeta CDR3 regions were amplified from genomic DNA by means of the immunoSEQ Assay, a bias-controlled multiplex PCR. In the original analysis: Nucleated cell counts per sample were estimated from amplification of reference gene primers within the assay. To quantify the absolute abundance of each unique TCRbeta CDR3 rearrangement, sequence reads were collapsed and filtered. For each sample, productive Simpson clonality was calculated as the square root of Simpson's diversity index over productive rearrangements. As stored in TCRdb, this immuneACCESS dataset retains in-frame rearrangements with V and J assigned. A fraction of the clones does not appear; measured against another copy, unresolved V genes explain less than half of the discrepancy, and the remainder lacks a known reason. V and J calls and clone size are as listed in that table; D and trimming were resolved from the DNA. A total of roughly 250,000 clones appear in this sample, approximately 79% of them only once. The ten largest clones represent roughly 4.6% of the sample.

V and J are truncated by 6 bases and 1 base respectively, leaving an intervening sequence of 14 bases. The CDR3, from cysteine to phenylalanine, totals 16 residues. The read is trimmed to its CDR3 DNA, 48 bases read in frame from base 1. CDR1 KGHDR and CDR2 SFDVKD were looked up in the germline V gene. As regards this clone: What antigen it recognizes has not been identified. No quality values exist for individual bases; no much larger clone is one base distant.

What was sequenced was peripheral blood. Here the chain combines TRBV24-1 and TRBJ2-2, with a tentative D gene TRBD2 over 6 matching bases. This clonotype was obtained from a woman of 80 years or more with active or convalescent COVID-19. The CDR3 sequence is CATSNEGGQNTGELFF. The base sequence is TGTGCCACCAGTAACGAGGGAGGACAGAACACCGGGGAGCTGTTTTTT.